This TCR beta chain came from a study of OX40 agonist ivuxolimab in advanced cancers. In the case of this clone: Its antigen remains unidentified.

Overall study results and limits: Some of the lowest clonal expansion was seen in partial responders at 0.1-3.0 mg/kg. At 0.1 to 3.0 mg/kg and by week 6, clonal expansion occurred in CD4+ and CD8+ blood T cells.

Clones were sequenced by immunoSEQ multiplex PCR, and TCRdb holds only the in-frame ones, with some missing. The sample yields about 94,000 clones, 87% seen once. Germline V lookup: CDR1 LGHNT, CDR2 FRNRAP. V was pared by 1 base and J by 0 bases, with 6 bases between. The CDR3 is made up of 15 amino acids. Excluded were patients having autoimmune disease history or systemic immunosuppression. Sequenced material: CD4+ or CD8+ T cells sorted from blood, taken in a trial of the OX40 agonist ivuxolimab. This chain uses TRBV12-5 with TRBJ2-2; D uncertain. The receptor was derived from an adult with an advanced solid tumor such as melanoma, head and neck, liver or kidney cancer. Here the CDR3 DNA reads TGTGCTAGTGGTTTGGCACATTCGAACACCGGGGAGCTGTTTTTT. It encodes CASGLAHSNTGELFF.